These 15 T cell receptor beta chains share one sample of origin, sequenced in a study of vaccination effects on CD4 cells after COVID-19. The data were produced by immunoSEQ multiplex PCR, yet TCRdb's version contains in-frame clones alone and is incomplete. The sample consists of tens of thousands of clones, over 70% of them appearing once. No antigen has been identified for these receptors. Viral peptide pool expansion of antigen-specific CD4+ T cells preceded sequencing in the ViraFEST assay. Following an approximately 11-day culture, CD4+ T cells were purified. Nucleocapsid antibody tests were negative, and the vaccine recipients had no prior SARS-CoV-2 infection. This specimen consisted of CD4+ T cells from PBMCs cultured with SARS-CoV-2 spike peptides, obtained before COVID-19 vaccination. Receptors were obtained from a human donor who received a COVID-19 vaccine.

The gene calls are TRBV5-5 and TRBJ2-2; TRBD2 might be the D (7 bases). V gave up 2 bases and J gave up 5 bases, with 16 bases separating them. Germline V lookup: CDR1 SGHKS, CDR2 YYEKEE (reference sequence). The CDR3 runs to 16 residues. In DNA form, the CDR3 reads TGTGCCAGCAGCTTTGCGGGGGCGGAGAGGACCGGGGAGCTGTTTTTT. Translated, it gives CASSFAGAERTGELFF.

The CDR3 here is CASSLTSGADEQFF. CDR3 coding DNA: TGCGCCAGCAGCTTGACTAGCGGGGCCGATGAGCAGTTCTTC. The chain carries TRBV5-1 and TRBJ2-1, with 10 bases fitting TRBD2. This CDR3 has 14 residues. Trimming took 1 base from V and 8 from J; bases not matched to a gene: 3. Germline assignment: CDR1 SGHRS and CDR2 YFSETQ.

This CDR3 is CASSTVGMMEPQHF. The CDR3 DNA reads TGTGCCAGCAGCACCGTGGGGATGATGGAGCCCCAGCATTTT. This chain connects TRBV11-2 to TRBJ1-5; D is uncertain. CDR1 and CDR2 from the germline V gene are SGHAT and FQNNGV. V lost 5 bases and J 8 bases, leaving 16 bases between the germline ends. This CDR3 has 14 residues.

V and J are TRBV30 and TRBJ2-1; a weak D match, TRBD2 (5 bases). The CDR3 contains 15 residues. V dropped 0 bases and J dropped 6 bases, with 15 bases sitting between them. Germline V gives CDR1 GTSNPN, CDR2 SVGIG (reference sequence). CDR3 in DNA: TGTGCCTGGAGTGTATGGTCCCCCGGAGGCAATGAGCAGTTCTTC. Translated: CAWSVWSPGGNEQFF.

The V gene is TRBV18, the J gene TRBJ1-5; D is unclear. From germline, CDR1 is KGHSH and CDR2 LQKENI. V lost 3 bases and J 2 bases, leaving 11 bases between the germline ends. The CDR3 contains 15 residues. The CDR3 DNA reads TGTGCCAGCTCACCCGGTGAGAGGGGCAATCAGCCCCAGCATTTT. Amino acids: CASSPGERGNQPQHF.

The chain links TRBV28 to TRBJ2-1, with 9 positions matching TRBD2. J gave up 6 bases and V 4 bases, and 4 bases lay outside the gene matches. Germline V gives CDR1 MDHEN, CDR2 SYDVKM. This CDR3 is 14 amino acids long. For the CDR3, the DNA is TGTGCCAGCAGTTCAGCGGGGGGTCCCAATGAGCAGTTCTTC. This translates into CASSSAGGPNEQFF.

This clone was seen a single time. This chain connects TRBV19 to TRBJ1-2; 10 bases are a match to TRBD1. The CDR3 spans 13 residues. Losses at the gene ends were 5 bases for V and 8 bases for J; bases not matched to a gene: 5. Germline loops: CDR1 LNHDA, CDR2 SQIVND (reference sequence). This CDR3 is CASSGTGARGYTF. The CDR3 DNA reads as TGTGCCAGTAGTGGGACAGGGGCGCGGGGCTACACCTTC.

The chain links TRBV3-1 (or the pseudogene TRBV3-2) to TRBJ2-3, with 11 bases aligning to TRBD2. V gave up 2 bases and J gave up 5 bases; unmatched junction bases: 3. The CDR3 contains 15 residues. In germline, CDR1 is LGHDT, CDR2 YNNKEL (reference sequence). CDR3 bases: TGTGCCAGCAGCCAACTAGCGGGGGGTTTAGATACGCAGTATTTT. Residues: CASSQLAGGLDTQYF.

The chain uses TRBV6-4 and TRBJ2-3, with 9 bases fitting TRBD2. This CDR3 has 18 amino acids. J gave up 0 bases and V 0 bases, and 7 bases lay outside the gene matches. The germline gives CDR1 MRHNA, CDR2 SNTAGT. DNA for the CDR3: TGTGCCAGCAGTGACTCTGCGGGGGGGGATCGTAGCACAGATACGCAGTATTTT. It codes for CASSDSAGGDRSTDTQYF.

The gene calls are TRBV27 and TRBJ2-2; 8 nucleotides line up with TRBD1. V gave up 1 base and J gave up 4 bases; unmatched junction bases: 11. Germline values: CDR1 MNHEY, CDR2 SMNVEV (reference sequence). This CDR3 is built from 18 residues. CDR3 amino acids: CASSLLGFRTGPTGELFF. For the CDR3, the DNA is TGTGCCAGCAGTTTATTGGGTTTCAGGACAGGGCCCACCGGGGAGCTGTTTTTT.

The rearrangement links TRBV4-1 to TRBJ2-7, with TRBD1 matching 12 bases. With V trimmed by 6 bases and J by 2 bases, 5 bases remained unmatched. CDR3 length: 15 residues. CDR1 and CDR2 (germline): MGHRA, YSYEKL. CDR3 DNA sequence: TGCGCCAGCAGTCTGGGACAGGGGGCCCCCTACGAGCAGTACGTC. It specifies CASSLGQGAPYEQYV.

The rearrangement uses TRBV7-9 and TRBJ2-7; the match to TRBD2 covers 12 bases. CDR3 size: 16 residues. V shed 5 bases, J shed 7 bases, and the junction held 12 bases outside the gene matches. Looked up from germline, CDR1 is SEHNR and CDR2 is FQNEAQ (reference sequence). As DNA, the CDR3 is TGTGCCAGCAGCGTCGCTAGCGGGGGGGCAGGAAGGGAGCAGTACGTC. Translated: CASSVASGGAGREQYV.

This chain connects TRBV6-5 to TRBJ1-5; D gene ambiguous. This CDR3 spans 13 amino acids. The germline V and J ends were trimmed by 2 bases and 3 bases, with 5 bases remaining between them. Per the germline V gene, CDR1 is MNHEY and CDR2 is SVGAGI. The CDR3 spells CASSYRTNQPQHF. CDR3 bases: TGTGCCAGCAGTTACAGGACCAATCAGCCCCAGCATTTT.

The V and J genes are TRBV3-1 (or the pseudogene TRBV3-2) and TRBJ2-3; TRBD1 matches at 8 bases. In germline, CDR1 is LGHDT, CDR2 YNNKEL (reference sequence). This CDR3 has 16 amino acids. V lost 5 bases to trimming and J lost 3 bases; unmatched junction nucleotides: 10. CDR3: CASSARQGRTTDTQYF. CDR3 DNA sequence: TGTGCCAGCAGCGCCCGACAGGGGCGGACTACAGATACGCAGTATTTT.

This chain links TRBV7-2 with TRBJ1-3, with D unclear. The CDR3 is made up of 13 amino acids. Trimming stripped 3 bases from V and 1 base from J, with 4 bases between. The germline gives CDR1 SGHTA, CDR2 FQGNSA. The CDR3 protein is CASSFVSGNTIYF. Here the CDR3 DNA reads TGTGCCAGCAGCTTCGTATCTGGAAACACCATATATTTT.